A single sample gave rise to the 14 T cell receptor beta chains below, sequenced in a study of cytomegalovirus exposure and HLA in healthy donors. 13 Jbeta primers and 60 Vbeta primers were used for the PCR. Assay used: immunoSEQ multiplex PCR; TCRdb lists only in-frame clones, some missing. The sample yields 200,000 or so clones, approximately 83% seen once. Sequenced material: PBMCs. The receptors shown here come from a girl aged 10 to 17 in good health and CMV-seronegative.

This chain joins TRBV4-3 and TRBJ1-4; possible D gene TRBD1, 6 bases. V was shortened by 0 bases and J by 4 bases, with 15 bases between the two germline ends. Germline V gene data show CDR1 as LGHNA and CDR2 as YSLEER. The CDR3 totals 17 residues. As DNA, the CDR3 is TGCGCCAGCAGCCAAGATGCCGGGGGGCAAATTAATGAAAAACTGTTTTTT. This encodes CASSQDAGGQINEKLFF.

This chain uses TRBV10-3 with TRBJ2-7; 7 bases are a match to TRBD1. The CDR3 is 11 residues long. CDR1 is ENHRY, CDR2 SYGVKD, per germline. J gave up 6 bases and V 6 bases, and 2 bases lay outside the gene matches. CDR3 DNA sequence: TGTGCCATCAGCCCAGGGGGCGAGCAGTACTTC. It yields the protein CAISPGGEQYF.

The chain has TRBV7-3 and TRBJ2-7; possibly TRBD1 for D (6 bases). The CDR3 runs to 18 residues. CDR1 SGHTA and CDR2 FQGTGA come from the germline V gene. The ends were cut back, 1 base at V and 4 bases at J, with 23 bases in the middle. The CDR3, as DNA: TGTGCCAGCAGCTTAATGGGCCTGGGACAAACGGGACAATACGAGCAGTACTTC. Translated: CASSLMGLGQTGQYEQYF.

The rearrangement joins TRBV2 to TRBJ2-1; tentatively, D is TRBD2 (5 bases). The germline CDR1 and CDR2 sequences are SNHLY and FYNNEI. Trimming stripped 7 bases from V and 4 bases from J, with 8 bases between. The CDR3 has 12 residues. In nucleotides, the CDR3 is TGTGCCAGCAAGAGGGATTACAATGAGCAGTTCTTC. Amino acids: CASKRDYNEQFF.

The rearrangement links TRBV13 to TRBJ2-3; TRBD2 matches at 15 bases. CDR1 and CDR2 from the germline V gene are PRHDT and FYEKMQ (reference sequence). This CDR3 is 17 amino acids long. J gave up 3 bases and V 5 bases, and 6 bases lay outside the gene matches. The CDR3 DNA reads as TGTGCCAGCAGCCCCGGACTAGCGGGAGGGACTACAGATACGCAGTATTTT. This gives the protein CASSPGLAGGTTDTQYF.

A remark on this clone: A junction boundary mismatches the germline segment, possibly from a read error. The chain recombines TRBV30 with TRBJ2-1; the D is unclear. CDR1 is GTSNPN and CDR2 is SVGIG in the germline V gene (reference sequence). The CDR3 has 12 amino acids. The CDR3 loop reads CAWSLSVVMAVF. CDR3 DNA: TGTGCCTGGAGTCTTTCTGTTGTTATGGCGGTCTTC. Based on the CDR3 plus reference TRBV30 and TRBJ2-1, the full variable domain is SQTIHQWPATLVQPVGSPLSLECTVEGTSNPNLYWYRQAAGRGLQLLFYSVGIGQISSEVPQNLSASRPQDRQFILSSKKLLLSDSGFYLCAWSLSVVMAVFGPGTRLTVL.

The genes are TRBV18 and TRBJ2-4; possible D gene TRBD2, 6 bases. V dropped 3 bases and J dropped 6 bases, with 18 bases sitting between them. Germline CDR1 KGHSH, CDR2 LQKENI. The CDR3 contains 16 residues. The CDR3 loop is CASSPSTGGVLNIQYF. Here the CDR3 DNA reads TGTGCCAGCTCACCTTCAACCGGGGGTGTCCTAAACATTCAGTACTTC.

In nucleotides, the CDR3 is TGTGCCAGCAGCGGGACAGGGAGGTTCACTGAAGCTTTCTTT. This codes for CASSGTGRFTEAFF. V usage is TRBV27 and J usage is TRBJ1-1, with 9 positions matching TRBD1. Unmatched junction bases numbered 6, after V lost 6 bases and J lost 4 bases. The V gene's germline CDR1 is MNHEY and CDR2 SMNVEV (reference sequence). The CDR3 is 14 residues long.

This chain links TRBV19 with TRBJ2-7; 10 positions match TRBD2. This CDR3 has 15 residues. V lost 9 bases to trimming and J lost 0 bases; unmatched junction nucleotides: 8. Germline CDR1 and CDR2: LNHDA and SQIVND (reference sequence). The CDR3 nucleotides are TGTGCCAGCACTAGCGGGGAGTTCGGCTCCTACGAGCAGTACTTC. Its protein is CASTSGEFGSYEQYF.

This chain joins TRBV28 and TRBJ1-5; D is undetermined. Germline-derived CDR1 and CDR2 are MDHEN and SYDVKM. V was pared by 6 bases and J by 6 bases, with 21 bases between. The CDR3 loop spans 16 amino acids. The CDR3 reads CASRLFRETGGQPQHF. The CDR3 coding sequence is TGTGCCAGCAGGCTCTTTCGTGAAACTGGCGGTCAGCCCCAGCATTTT. The variable domain in full, with the rest retrieved from reference TRBV28 and TRBJ1-5, is DVKVTQSSRYLVKRTGEKVFLECVQDMDHENMFWYRQDPGLGLRLIYFSYDVKMKEKGDIPEGYSVSREKKERFSLILESASTNQTSMYLCASRLFRETGGQPQHFGDGTRLSIL.

This chain links TRBV30 with TRBJ1-2; D uncertain. CDR3 length equals 14 residues. The V end lost 0 bases, the J end lost 1 base, and 9 bases lay between the germline ends. Germline V gives CDR1 GTSNPN, CDR2 SVGIG (reference sequence). DNA of the CDR3: TGTGCCTGGAGTGTACAAATGGTTAACTATGGCTACACCTTC. Protein product: CAWSVQMVNYGYTF.

The chain is built from TRBV5-1 and TRBJ2-6; D is ambiguous. Trimming shortened V by 1 base and J by 0 bases, and 14 bases separated the two germline ends. Germline V lookup: CDR1 SGHRS, CDR2 YFSETQ. The CDR3 is 18 residues long. The CDR3 is CASSLSVVVDSGANVLTF. The CDR3 DNA reads TGCGCCAGCAGCTTGTCGGTGGTTGTTGACTCTGGGGCCAACGTCCTGACTTTC.

The rearrangement uses TRBV4-2 and TRBJ1-3; no clear D gene. Germline lookup yields CDR1 LGHNA and CDR2 YNFKEQ. The V end lost 1 base, the J end lost 0 bases, and 13 bases lay between the germline ends. This CDR3 region has 17 residues. CDR3 amino acids: CASSQGPLLASGNTIYF. DNA of the CDR3: TGTGCCAGCAGCCAAGGACCACTTCTAGCCTCTGGAAACACCATATATTTT.

The rearrangement links TRBV11-1 to TRBJ2-3; TRBD2 is a possible D gene (6 bases). The CDR3 has 12 amino acids. Per germline, CDR1 SGHAT and CDR2 FQDESV (reference sequence). Trimming cost V 4 bases and J 6 bases, with 8 bases left between them. As DNA, the CDR3 is TGTGCCAGCAGCTCACGGGGGGATACGCAGTATTTT. It codes for CASSSRGDTQYF.